The clone carrying this TCR beta chain was recorded many times. TCR alpha and beta CDR3 regions were amplified from RNA using iRepertoire nested multiplex PCR. MiXCR, applied by TCRdb to the multiplex PCR reads, yields one record per CDR3 protein. The sample lists under 20,000 distinct CDR3 sequences; about three fifths were seen once. Germline-derived CDR1 and CDR2 are SGHTA and FQGNSA. Trimming shortened V by 2 bases and J by 2 bases, and 13 bases separated the two germline ends. CDR3 length equals 15 residues. These data originate in a study of glioma-infiltrating T cells. The source of this sequence is a human donor with low-grade glioma or glioblastoma, undergoing nonglioma brain surgery, or in good health (not recorded which). The sequencing input was glioma tissue, nonneoplastic brain tissue, or PBMCs (not recorded which). The chain joins TRBV7-2 to TRBJ2-7; tentative D call: TRBD1 (6 bases). The CDR3 sequence: CASSLNRVGTYEQYF. DNA for the CDR3: TGTGCCAGCAGCTTAAACAGGGTAGGGACCTACGAGCAGTACTTC.